This T cell receptor (beta chain) was sequenced during a study of blood T cell repertoires in COVID-19. Study details: COVID-19 samples collected from the United States, Italy and Spain covered acute and convalescent phases. From T cells, B-cell-depleted T cells, or PBMCs came the material, which was cDNA or gDNA.

Clones were sequenced by immunoSEQ multiplex PCR, and TCRdb holds only the in-frame ones, with some missing. The data show 250,000 to 350,000 clones, with approximately 90% seen just once and more than 2% held by the top ten. The source material was peripheral blood. The receptor comes from a man between 18 and 29 years old with active or convalescent COVID-19.

CDR3 in DNA: TGTGCCAGCAGCTTGAGACAGGGGCCCACACAGAACACTGAAGCTTTCTTT. It specifies CASSLRQGPTQNTEAFF. V is TRBV5-5 and J is TRBJ1-1; 8 nucleotides line up with TRBD1. Germline V CDR1 and CDR2: SGHKS, YYEKEE (reference sequence). The V segment lost 1 base and the J segment 1 base; nucleotides outside the gene matches: 9. There are 17 residues in the CDR3. The entire variable domain, with the rest obtained from reference TRBV5-5 and TRBJ1-1, is as follows: DAGVTQSPTHLIKTRGQQVTLRCSPISGHKSVSWYQQVLGQGPQFIFQYYEKEERGRGNFPDRFSARQFPNYSSELNVNALLLGDSALYLCASSLRQGPTQNTEAFFGQGTRLTVV.